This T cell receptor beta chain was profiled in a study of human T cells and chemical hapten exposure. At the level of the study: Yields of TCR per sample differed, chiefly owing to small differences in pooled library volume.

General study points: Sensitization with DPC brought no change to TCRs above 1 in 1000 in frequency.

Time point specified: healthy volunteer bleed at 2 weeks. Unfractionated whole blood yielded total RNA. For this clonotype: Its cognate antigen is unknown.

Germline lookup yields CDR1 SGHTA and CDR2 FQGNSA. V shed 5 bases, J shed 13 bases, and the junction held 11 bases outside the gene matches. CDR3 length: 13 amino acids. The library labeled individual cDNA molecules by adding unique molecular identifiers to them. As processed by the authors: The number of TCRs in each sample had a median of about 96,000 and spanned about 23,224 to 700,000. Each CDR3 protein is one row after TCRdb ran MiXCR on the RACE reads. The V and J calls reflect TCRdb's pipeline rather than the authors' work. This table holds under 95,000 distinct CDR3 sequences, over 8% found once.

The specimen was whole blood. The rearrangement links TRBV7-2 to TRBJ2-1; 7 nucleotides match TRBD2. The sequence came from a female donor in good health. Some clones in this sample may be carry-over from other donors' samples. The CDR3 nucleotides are TGTGCCAGCAGCCCGGGCTGGGAGGGTCGACAGTTCTTC. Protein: CASSPGWEGRQFF.